Listed below are T cell receptor beta chains from one sample, sequenced in a study of OX40 agonist ivuxolimab in advanced cancers. Libraries were prepared by immunoSEQ multiplex PCR; TCRdb keeps only in-frame clonotypes and omits some of them. The sample holds about 18,000 clones, 67% seen once. The specimen was CD4+ or CD8+ T cells sorted from blood, collected in a trial of the OX40 agonist ivuxolimab. These receptors were obtained from an adult with an advanced solid tumor such as melanoma, head and neck, liver or kidney cancer. CDR3s include the opening cysteine and the closing phenylalanine or tryptophan. D genes are given only for firm matches. The size entry is marked missing in some rows and otherwise reads once, few, many or a size class.

V gene	D gene	J gene	clone size	CDR3 DNA	CDR3 protein
TRBV2	TRBD2	TRBJ2-7	NA	TGTGCCAGCAGTCAACTAGCGGGAGGGCCCCACGAGCAGTACTTC	CASSQLAGGPHEQYF
TRBV30	NA	TRBJ1-2	NA	TGTGCCTGGAGTGTACCTCGACGCCGGGCCTATGGCTACACCTTC	CAWSVPRRRAYGYTF
TRBV6-1	TRBD1	TRBJ2-7	NA	TGTGCCAGCAGTGAATGGGGGGCAGGGGGCGGCGAGCAGTACTTC	CASSEWGAGGGEQYF
TRBV9	TRBD1	TRBJ1-2	NA	TGTGCCAGCAGCGCCACCGGGACAGGGGCCATCTATGGCTACACCTTC	CASSATGTGAIYGYTF
TRBV7-2	TRBD2	TRBJ2-7	NA	TGTGCCAGCAGCTTAGACGGGGGGTGGGGCGAGCAGTACTTC	CASSLDGGWGEQYF
TRBV4-3	TRBD1	TRBJ2-5	few	TGCGCCAGCAGCCAAGAGTTACAGGGGCCCCAAGAGACCCAGTACTTC	CASSQELQGPQETQYF
TRBV6-6	TRBD1	TRBJ2-1	NA	TGTGCCAGCAGTCCTTTGGACAGGGGCGCTGACGATGAGCAGTTCTTC	CASSPLDRGADDEQFF
TRBV5-1	TRBD1	TRBJ1-2	NA	TGCGCCAGCAGCCTGATCCCTGGACAGGGAATTAACCATGGCTACACCTTC	CASSLIPGQGINHGYTF
TRBV29-1	NA	TRBJ2-1	NA	TGCAGCGTTGAAGGGGGTAGCGGACGGTCCTACAATGAGCAGTTCTTC	CSVEGGSGRSYNEQFF
TRBV28	TRBD1	TRBJ1-2	NA	TGTGCCAGCAGCTTAACCCCCACAGGGGTTAACTATGGCTACACCTTC	CASSLTPTGVNYGYTF
TRBV9	TRBD2	TRBJ2-3	NA	TGTGCCAGCAGCGTAGGGCTAGCGGGCACAGATACGCAGTATTTT	CASSVGLAGTDTQYF
TRBV29-1	NA	TRBJ1-2	NA	TGCAGCGTTGAATCGGGCCTGGAAGCCCTCACCCGCCAGTACGGCTACACCTTC	CSVESGLEALTRQYGYTF
TRBV27	NA	TRBJ2-2	medium-sized	TGTGCCAGCAGTTTATTCGGTTACACCGGGGAGCTGTTTTTT	CASSLFGYTGELFF
TRBV7-2	NA	TRBJ1-5	once	TGTGCCAGCAGCCGCAATCAGCCCCAGCATTTT	CASSRNQPQHF
TRBV19	TRBD1	TRBJ1-4	NA	TGTGCCAGTAGTACCGACAGGGGTGGTAATGAAAAACTGTTTTTT	CASSTDRGGNEKLFF
TRBV5-6	TRBD2	TRBJ2-7	few	TGTGCCAGCAGCACCGGACTAGCGAACGAGCAGTACTTC	CASSTGLANEQYF
TRBV28	NA	TRBJ2-7	NA	TGTGCCAGCAGTTTAGCCTCGGACTCTTCCTACGAGCAGTACTTC	CASSLASDSSYEQYF
TRBV27	TRBD1	TRBJ1-2	NA	TGTGCCAGCAGTTTAGAGACAGGGGTGGGCTACACCTTC	CASSLETGVGYTF
TRBV6-5	NA	TRBJ1-5	few	TGTGCCAGCAGTTACGAAGGGGTAAATCAGCCCCAGCATTTT	CASSYEGVNQPQHF
TRBV27	NA	TRBJ1-1	NA	TGTGCCAGCAGTTTATCTCGGTTCCTGAACACTGAAGCTTTCTTT	CASSLSRFLNTEAFF